This TCR beta chain was captured in a study of cytomegalovirus exposure and HLA in healthy donors. Study-level findings and limits: Among CMV-associated TCR beta chains, most appeared HLA-restricted in a later analysis. Cytomegalovirus status was reportedly diagnosed by the classifier with high sensitivity and specificity.

In germline, CDR1 is MNHEY, CDR2 SMNVEV (reference sequence). CDR3 length equals 13 residues. Trimming left V 3 bases short and J 3 bases short, with 9 bases between. PCR used 60 Vbeta primers and 13 Jbeta primers. Produced via immunoSEQ multiplex PCR; TCRdb's table is partial and in-frame only. The sample consists of around 130,000 clones, around 85% of them appearing once. On this clone: Antigen specificity is unknown.

This clonotype was obtained from a woman in her 30s in good health and CMV-seropositive. This chain uses TRBV27 with TRBJ2-7; tentatively, D is TRBD1 (6 bases). The specimen was PBMCs. CDR3 amino acids: CASSLTGHYEQYF. CDR3 DNA: TGTGCCAGCAGTTTGACGGGACACTACGAGCAGTACTTC.